This T cell receptor (beta chain) was documented in a study of shared clonotypes between healthy human individuals. Looking at the study overall: Per-donor plates numbered three CD4 naive, three CD4 memory, two CD8 naive and one CD8 memory. Study conclusions and caveats: Naive CD4 clonotypes were shared across a few donors at 4.5% to 6.5%.

CD8 cells classed as naive were CD45RO-negative and positively selected for CCR7, excluding terminally differentiated effector memory CD45RA+ cells. Nashville, Tennessee was home to all donors, each a Caucasian adult. Per the germline V gene, CDR1 is SGHNT and CDR2 is YYREEE (reference sequence). The V and J ends lost 4 bases and 3 bases, in that order; junction bases with no gene match: 12. The CDR3 spans 16 residues. Deep was the level at which the assay was run. Clones were sequenced by immunoSEQ multiplex PCR, and TCRdb holds only the in-frame ones, with some missing. The sample includes hundreds of thousands of clones, 90% to 97% of them seen just once. For this clone: Its antigen is unknown.

The TCR comes from a woman in her twenties or thirties in good health. Sequences were obtained from naive CD8+ T cells sorted from blood. The genes are TRBV5-4 and TRBJ2-5; 7 bases fit TRBD1. CDR3 bases: TGTGCCAGCAGCCTAGAGGGACAGTTGTACGAAGAGACCCAGTACTTC. Translation: CASSLEGQLYEETQYF.